A selection of T cell receptor beta chains follows, all from one sample in a study of T cells in Graves' hyperthyroidism and ophthalmopathy. TCRdb re-called the multiplex PCR reads with MiXCR, one entry per CDR3 protein. The sample has roughly 380,000 distinct CDR3 sequences; around 18% are singletons. The sequencing sample was made of blood. The receptors originated from a woman in her 40s with Graves' ophthalmopathy. CDR3s leave out the opening cysteine and the closing phenylalanine or tryptophan.

TRBJ2-6	TRBV30	AWGVIGAGANVLT
TRBJ2-7	TRBV5-1	ASSSLERGIYEQY
TRBJ2-5	TRBV20-1	SASPGTVQETQY
TRBJ1-2	TRBV9	ASSVPTYGYT
TRBJ2-2	TRBV2	ASSELRGSYPGELF
TRBJ1-1	TRBV20-1	SANPGTGYMTEAF
TRBJ2-7	TRBV6-5	ASTQAGSSSYEQY
TRBJ2-7	TRBV7-9	ASSSDRDSYEQY
TRBJ2-7	TRBV29-1	SGSGGSSYEQY
TRBJ1-1	TRBV29-1	SVGRIEGTEAF
TRBJ2-2	TRBV28	ASSFRLGNTGELF
TRBJ2-7	TRBV12-3/TRBV12-4	ASSPGQRPYEQY
TRBJ2-7	TRBV7-7	ASSLFVRGSITGLAGEQY
TRBJ2-5	TRBV2	ASSELVQETQY